This T cell receptor beta chain was documented in a study of blood T cells in healthy people across ages. Sample-barcoded 5' priming and a J-beta primer mix drove a second PCR of roughly 7 to 11 cycles. Paired-end reads containing CDR3 totaled no fewer than 2.5 million for each sample. TCRdb reprocessed the 5' RACE reads with MiXCR, giving one entry per CDR3 protein. The top ten hold about 32% of the sample, which has approximately 690,000 distinct CDR3 sequences, 40% to 45% seen once. The germline gives CDR1 LGHDT, CDR2 YNNKEL (reference sequence). The CDR3 is 15 residues long. Points from the study as a whole: Among T cells, TCR beta diversity per million cells dropped roughly linearly as age rose. Naive T cell percentage strongly correlated with TCR beta diversity.

This clonotype was found once. The antigen is undetermined. J is TRBJ2-4 and V is TRBV3-1, with 9 bases fitting TRBD1. With the DNA end fitting TRBJ2-7 better, the J assignment may be wrong. Sequenced input: blood. This receptor was identified in an elderly man in good health. DNA for the CDR3: TGTGCCAGCAGCCAAGTGGGACAGGGTCCATCCGAGCAGTACTTC. It specifies CASSQVGQGPSEQYF.